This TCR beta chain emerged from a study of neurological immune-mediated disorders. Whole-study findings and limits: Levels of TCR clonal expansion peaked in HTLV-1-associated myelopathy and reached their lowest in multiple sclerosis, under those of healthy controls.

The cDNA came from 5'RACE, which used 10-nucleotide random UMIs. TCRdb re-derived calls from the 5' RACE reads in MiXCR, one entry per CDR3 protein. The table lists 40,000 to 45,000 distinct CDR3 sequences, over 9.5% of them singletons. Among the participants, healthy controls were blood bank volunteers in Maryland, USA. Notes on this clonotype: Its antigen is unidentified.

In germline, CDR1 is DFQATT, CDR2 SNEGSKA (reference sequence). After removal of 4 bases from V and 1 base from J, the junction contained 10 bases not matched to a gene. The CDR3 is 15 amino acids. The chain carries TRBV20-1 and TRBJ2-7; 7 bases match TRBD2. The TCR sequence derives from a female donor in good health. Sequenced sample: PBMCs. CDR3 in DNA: TGCAGTGCTAACCCTTCTAGCGGCAAGTCCTACGAGCAGTACTTC. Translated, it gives CSANPSSGKSYEQYF.